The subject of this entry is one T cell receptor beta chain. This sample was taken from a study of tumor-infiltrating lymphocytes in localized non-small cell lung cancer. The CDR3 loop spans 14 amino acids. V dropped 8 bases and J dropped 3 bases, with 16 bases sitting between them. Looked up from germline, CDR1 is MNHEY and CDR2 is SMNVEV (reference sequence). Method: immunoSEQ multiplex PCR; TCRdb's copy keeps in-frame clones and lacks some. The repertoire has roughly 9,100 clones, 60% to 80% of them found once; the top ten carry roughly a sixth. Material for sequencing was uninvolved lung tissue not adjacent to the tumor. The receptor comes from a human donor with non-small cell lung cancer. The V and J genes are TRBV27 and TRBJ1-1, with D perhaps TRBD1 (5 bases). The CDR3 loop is CASWGRYLHTEAFF. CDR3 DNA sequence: TGTGCCAGCTGGGGCAGGTACTTGCACACTGAAGCTTTCTTT.